This T cell receptor (beta chain) is from a study of cytomegalovirus exposure and HLA in healthy donors. Study findings and constraints: Later analysis demonstrated an association between a missense DCLRE1C variant and TCR beta V- and J-gene trimming.

As concerns this clone: The antigen is unknown.

This CDR3 comprises 15 residues. The J segment lost 7 bases and the V segment lost 4 bases, leaving 11 bases of the junction unmatched. From germline, CDR1 is SGHTA and CDR2 FQGNSA. Primers for the PCR totalled 60 Vbeta and 13 Jbeta. Clones were sequenced by immunoSEQ multiplex PCR, and TCRdb holds only the in-frame ones, with some missing. Of tens of thousands of clones in the sample, about 70% were seen once. The rearrangement uses TRBV7-2 and TRBJ1-1, with 8 bases lining up with TRBD1. The receptor's source is a man in his forties or fifties in good health and CMV-seropositive. The source material was PBMCs. In nucleotides, the CDR3 is TGTGCCAGCAGCTCATCGGGACAGGTCTCGGGTGAAGCTTTCTTT. Translation: CASSSSGQVSGEAFF.